These T cell receptor beta chains were read from a single sample in a study of cytomegalovirus exposure and HLA in healthy donors. Produced via immunoSEQ multiplex PCR; TCRdb's table is partial and in-frame only. The profile shows fewer than 200,000 clones, roughly 83% of them singletons. Input material: PBMCs. The receptors were gathered from a young man in good health and CMV-seronegative. Both conserved end residues are part of each CDR3.

TRBV30 CAWSVSGRRYEQYF
TRBV27 CASSVRGNLAKNIQYF
TRBV10-3 CAISETSGGGTDTQYF
TRBV5-4 CASSLRGLAEVKNIQYF
TRBV19 CASSGQGSNTGELFF
TRBV28 CASSPIREAGEQYF
TRBV6-6 CASGPWLHNEQFF
TRBV5-1 CASSLTGTAQHEKLFF
TRBV29-1 CSVEFPSGKYEQFF
TRBV29-1 CSAPSAGGPVIPYNEQFF
TRBV30 CAWRFFGQGYGYTF
TRBV19 CASSTRGGVSYNEQFF
TRBV11-2 CASSFATGTSSYNEQFF
TRBV29-1 CSVGGQLASGGLTYEQYF